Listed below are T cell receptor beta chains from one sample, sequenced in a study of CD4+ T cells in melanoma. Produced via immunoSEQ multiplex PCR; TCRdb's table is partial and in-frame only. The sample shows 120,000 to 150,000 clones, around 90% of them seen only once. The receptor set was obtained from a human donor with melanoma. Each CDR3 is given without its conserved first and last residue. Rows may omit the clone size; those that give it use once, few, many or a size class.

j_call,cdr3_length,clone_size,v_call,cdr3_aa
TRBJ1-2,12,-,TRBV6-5,ASRPDRPTIGYT
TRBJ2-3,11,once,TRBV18,ASSQSSTDTQY
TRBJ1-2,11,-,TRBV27,ASSSDRNYGYT
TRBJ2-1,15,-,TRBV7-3,ASSLRGPGLAGNEQF
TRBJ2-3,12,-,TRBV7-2,ASSLWTGSRFLY
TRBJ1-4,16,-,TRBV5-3,ARSFTPGLGRHNEKLF
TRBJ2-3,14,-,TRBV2,ASSSLSGGHTDTQY
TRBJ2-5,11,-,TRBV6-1,ASSSLYQETQY
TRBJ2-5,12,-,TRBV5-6,ASSLVETKETQY
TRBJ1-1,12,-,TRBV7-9,ASSVGTGGTEAF
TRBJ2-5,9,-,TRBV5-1,ASQEGETQY
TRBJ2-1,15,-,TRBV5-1,ASSLGSAGSSYNEQF
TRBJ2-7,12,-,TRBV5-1,ASSPGTGLYEQY
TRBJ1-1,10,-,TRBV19,ASSTKYTEAF
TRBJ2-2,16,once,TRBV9,ASSGRQGVTSNTGELF
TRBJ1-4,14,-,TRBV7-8,ASSVDPTKAKQKLF
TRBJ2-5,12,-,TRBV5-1,ASSLVAGVETQY
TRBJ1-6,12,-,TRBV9,ASSPDGGNSPLH
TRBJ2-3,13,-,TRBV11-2,ASQVGPGNTDTQY
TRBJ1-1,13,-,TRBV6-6,ASREQGGMNTEAF
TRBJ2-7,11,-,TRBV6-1,ASAGRNSYEQY
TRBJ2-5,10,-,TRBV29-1,STLDNQETQY
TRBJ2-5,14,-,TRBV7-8,ASSLEGGTGRWSQY
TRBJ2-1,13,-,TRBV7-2,ASSPAGVRYNEQF
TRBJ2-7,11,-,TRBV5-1,ASRRTQGYEQY
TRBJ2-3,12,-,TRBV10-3,AIRSGGFTDTQY
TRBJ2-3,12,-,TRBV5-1,ASSLDPGPNTQY
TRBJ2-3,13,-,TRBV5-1,ASSFGVSGSDTQY
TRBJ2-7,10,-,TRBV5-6,ASRVGGSEQY
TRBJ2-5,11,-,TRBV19,ASSERVVETQY
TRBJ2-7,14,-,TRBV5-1,ASSLAPETESYRGY
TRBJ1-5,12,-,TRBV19,ASSIGTLNQPQH
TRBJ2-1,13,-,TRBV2,ASNTDGQRTVEQF
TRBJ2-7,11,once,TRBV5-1,ASRGDRAYEQY
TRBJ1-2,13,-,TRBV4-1,ASSLQEGANYGYT
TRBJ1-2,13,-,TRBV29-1,SAGGGSGAADGYT
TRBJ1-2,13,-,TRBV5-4,ASSLVRGAGYGYT